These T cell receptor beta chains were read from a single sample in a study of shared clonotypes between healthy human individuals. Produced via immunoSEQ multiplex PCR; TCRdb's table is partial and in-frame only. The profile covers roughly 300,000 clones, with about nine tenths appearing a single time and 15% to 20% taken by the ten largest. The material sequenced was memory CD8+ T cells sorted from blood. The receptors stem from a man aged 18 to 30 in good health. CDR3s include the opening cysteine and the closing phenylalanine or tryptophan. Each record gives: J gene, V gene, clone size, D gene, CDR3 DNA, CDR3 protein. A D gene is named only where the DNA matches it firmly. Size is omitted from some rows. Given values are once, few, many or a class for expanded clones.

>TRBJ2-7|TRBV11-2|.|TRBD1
TGTGCCAGCAGCTACGGGGACAGGGGCTTCTACGAGCAGTACTTC
CASSYGDRGFYEQYF
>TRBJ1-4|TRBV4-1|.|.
TGCGCCAGCAGCCATCCCAGAGCAGGGAGGAGTGGGACTAATGAAAAACTGTTTTTT
CASSHPRAGRSGTNEKLFF
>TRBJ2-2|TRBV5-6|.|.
TGTGCCAGCAGCCCATACAGGAGGGAGTATCTCACCGGGGAGCTGTTTTTT
CASSPYRREYLTGELFF
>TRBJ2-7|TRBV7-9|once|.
TGTGCCAGCAGCCGTCCCGACAGCTCCTACGAGCAGTACTTC
CASSRPDSSYEQYF
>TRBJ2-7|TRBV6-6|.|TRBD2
TGTGCCAGCAGCACCGGGACTAGCGCCAGCTCCTACGAGCAGTACTTC
CASSTGTSASSYEQYF
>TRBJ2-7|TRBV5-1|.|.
TGCGCCAGCAGCTTGGCCTCGAGACTAGTGAGTTACGAGCAGTACTTC
CASSLASRLVSYEQYF
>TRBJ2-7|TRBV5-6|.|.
TGTGCCAGCAGCCCCCGGGCGTTAGGGTCCTACGAGCAGTACTTC
CASSPRALGSYEQYF
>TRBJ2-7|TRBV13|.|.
TGTGCCAGCAGTTCCAATCTTCCCGGCCCCTACGAGCAGTACTTC
CASSSNLPGPYEQYF
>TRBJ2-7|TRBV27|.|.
TGTGCCAGCACCGACCCCACCGGGTCCTACGAGCAGTACTTC
CASTDPTGSYEQYF
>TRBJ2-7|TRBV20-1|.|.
TGCAGTGCTAGCGAGGGGCACGAGCAGTACTTC
CSASEGHEQYF
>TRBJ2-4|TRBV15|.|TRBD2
TGTGCCACCAGCAGAGATCGGACTAGCGGGAAGAACATTCAGTACTTC
CATSRDRTSGKNIQYF
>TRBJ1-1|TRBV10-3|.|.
TGTGCCATCAGCCGCAGGGGAAGCTTAATAAGGAACACTGAAGCTTTCTTT
CAISRRGSLIRNTEAFF
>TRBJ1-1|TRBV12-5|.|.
TGTGCTAGTGGTTTGGTTAATACGGTTCAGGGCACTGAAGCTTTCTTT
CASGLVNTVQGTEAFF
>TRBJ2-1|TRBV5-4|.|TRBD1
TGTGCCAGCAGCGTAGGGACAGGGGGTACCCTGGACAATGAGCAGTTCTTC
CASSVGTGGTLDNEQFF
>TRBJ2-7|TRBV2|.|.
TGTGCCAGCAGGGGGCTCGAGCAGTACTTC
CASRGLEQYF
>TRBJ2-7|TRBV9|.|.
TGTGCCAGCAGCGGCGGAGGGGGGAAGGCTAACGAGCAGTACTTC
CASSGGGGKANEQYF
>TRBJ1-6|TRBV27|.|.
TGTGCCAGCAGTTTATCGTGGGGTTTCTATAATTCACCCCTCCACTTT
CASSLSWGFYNSPLHF
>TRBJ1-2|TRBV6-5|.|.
TGTGCCAGCAGCTTAGGAGCAGGGTATAGGAGCGGCTACACCTTC
CASSLGAGYRSGYTF
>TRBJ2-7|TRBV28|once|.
TGTGCCAGCGGCCGACAGGTATACGAGCAGTACTTC
CASGRQVYEQYF
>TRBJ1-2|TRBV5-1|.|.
TGCGCCAGCAGCTCCACCCCGCCGCGGGGCTACTTCTATGGCTACACCTTC
CASSSTPPRGYFYGYTF
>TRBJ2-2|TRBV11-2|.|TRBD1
TGTGCCAGCAGCTTTGGACAGGGTAGCACCGGGGAGCTGTTTTTT
CASSFGQGSTGELFF
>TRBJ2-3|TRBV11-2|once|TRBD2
TGTGCCAGCAGCTTCCCCAGCCGACTAGCGGGTAGCACAGATACGCAGTATTTT
CASSFPSRLAGSTDTQYF
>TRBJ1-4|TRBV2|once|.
TGTGCCACCCAGAGGAGGGCCACTAATGAAAAACTGTTTTTT
CATQRRATNEKLFF
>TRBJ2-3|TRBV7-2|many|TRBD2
TGTGCCAGCAGCTTAATCGGACTAGCGGGAGATACGCAGTATTTT
CASSLIGLAGDTQYF
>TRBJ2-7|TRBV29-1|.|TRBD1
TGCAGCGCGCAGGGGGCGATGTACGAGCAGTACTTC
CSAQGAMYEQYF
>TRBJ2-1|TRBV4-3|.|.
TGCGCCAGCAGCCAGGTAGCGGACCCCTACAATGAGCAGTTCTTC
CASSQVADPYNEQFF
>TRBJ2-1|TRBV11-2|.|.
TGTGCCAGCAGCTTAGTGGCCGGCGATCGAGAGCAGTTCTTC
CASSLVAGDREQFF
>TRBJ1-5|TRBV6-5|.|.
TGTGCCAGCAGTCCCGACCTGGCCGGCAATCAGCCCCAGCATTTT
CASSPDLAGNQPQHF
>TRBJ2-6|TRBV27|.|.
TGTGCCGTCAGGACAGACCTAAGCTCTGGGGCCAACGTCCTGACTTTC
CAVRTDLSSGANVLTF
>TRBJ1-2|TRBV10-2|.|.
TGCGCCAGCAGTGAGGAGGGGAACTATGGCTACACCTTC
CASSEEGNYGYTF
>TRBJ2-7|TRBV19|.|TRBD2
TGTGCCAGCTCCCCGGGACTAGCGGACTACTACGAGCAGTACTTC
CASSPGLADYYEQYF
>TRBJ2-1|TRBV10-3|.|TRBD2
TGTGCCATCAGTGAGGTCGGGGGGGGTTACAATGAGCAGTTCTTC
CAISEVGGGYNEQFF
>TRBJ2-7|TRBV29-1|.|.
TGCAGCGTTCAACCCCCAGCCTCCTACGAGCAGTACTTC
CSVQPPASYEQYF
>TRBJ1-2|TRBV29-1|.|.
TGCAGCGTTTCGCTGTTGGATTTTAACTATGGCTACACCTTC
CSVSLLDFNYGYTF
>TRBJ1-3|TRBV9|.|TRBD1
TGTGCCAGCTCCTGGGACAGCATTAATCCTGGAAACACCATATATTTT
CASSWDSINPGNTIYF
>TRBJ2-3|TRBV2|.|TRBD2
TGTGCCAGCAGTGGAGAGGTTCTAGCGGGGGTCACAGATACGCAGTATTTT
CASSGEVLAGVTDTQYF
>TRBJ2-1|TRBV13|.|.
TGTGCCAGCAGCCAGGGGCACGGCTACAATGAGCAGTTCTTC
CASSQGHGYNEQFF
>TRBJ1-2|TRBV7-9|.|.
TGTGCCAGCAGCTTACCAGGAACTAACTATGGCTACACCTTC
CASSLPGTNYGYTF
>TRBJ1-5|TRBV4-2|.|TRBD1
TGTGCCAGCAGCCCGAATCGCGAGGGGGCGCAGCCCCAGCATTTT
CASSPNREGAQPQHF
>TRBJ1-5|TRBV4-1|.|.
TGCGCCAGCAGCCAAGATGTGACCAGCTCGGGTCAGCCCCAGCATTTT
CASSQDVTSSGQPQHF
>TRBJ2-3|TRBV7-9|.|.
TGTGCCAGCAGCTTAGGACGGGGGCGGCGCACAGATACGCAGTATTTT
CASSLGRGRRTDTQYF
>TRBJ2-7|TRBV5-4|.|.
TGTGCCAGCAGCTTGGGACAGGGAGGCTCCTACGAGCAGTACTTC
CASSLGQGGSYEQYF
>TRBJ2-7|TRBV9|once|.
TGTGCCAGCAGCGTAGGGGACGGACCGTCCTACGAGCAGTACTTC
CASSVGDGPSYEQYF